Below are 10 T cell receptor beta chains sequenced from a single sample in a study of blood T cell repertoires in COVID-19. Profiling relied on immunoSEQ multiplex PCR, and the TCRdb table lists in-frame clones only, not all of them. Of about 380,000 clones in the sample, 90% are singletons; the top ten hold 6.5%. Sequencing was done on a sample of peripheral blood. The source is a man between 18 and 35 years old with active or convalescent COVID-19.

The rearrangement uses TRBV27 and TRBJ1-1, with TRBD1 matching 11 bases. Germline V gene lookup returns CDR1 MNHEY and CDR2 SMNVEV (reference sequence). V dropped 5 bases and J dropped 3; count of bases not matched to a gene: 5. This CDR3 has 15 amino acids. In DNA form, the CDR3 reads TGTGCCAGCAGTCGGACAGGGGGCGGACACACTGAAGCTTTCTTT. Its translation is CASSRTGGGHTEAFF.

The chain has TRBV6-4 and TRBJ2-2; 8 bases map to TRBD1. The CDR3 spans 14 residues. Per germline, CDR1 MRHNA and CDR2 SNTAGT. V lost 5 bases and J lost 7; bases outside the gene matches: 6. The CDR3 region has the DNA TGTGCCAGCAGTTTACGACAGGGGATCGGGGAGCTGTTTTTT. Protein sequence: CASSLRQGIGELFF.

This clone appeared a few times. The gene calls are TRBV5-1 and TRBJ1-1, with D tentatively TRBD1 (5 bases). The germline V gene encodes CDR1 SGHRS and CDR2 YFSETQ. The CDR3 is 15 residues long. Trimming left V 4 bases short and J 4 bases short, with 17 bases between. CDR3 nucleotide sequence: TGCGCCAGCAGCCTATGGGCAGGGTACTCCACTGAAGCTTTCTTT. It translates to CASSLWAGYSTEAFF. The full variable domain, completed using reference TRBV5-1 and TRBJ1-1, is KAGVTQTPRYLIKTRGQQVTLSCSPISGHRSVSWYQQTPGQGLQFLFEYFSETQRNKGNFPGRFSGRQFSNSRSEMNVSTLELGDSALYLCASSLWAGYSTEAFFGQGTRLTVV.

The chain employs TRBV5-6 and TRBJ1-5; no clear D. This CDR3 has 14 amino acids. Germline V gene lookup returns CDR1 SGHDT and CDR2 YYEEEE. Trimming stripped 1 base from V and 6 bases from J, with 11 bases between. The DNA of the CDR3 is TGTGCCAGCAGCTTGATTGGGGAGGGTCAGCCCCAGCATTTT. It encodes CASSLIGEGQPQHF.

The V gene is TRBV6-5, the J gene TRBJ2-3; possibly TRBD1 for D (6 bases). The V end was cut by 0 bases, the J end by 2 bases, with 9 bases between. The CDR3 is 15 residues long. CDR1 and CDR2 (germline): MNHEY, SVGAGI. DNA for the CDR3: TGTGCCAGCAGTTACTCGACAGGAAACACAGATACGCAGTATTTT. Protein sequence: CASSYSTGNTDTQYF.

In nucleotides, the CDR3 is TGTGCCAGCAGCTTTGTTAGCCCGAGAAATGAGCAGTTCTTC. Translating gives CASSFVSPRNEQFF. The J gene is TRBJ2-1, the V gene TRBV7-9, with no clear D. This CDR3 spans 14 amino acids. With 3 bases removed from V and 7 bases from J, the gap between germline ends came to 13 bases. Germline CDR1 reads SEHNR; CDR2 reads FQNEAQ (reference sequence). Together with reference TRBV7-9 and TRBJ2-1, the CDR3 gives the full variable domain: DTGVSQNPRHKITKRGQNVTFRCDPISEHNRLYWYRQTLGQGPEFLTYFQNEAQLEKSRLLSDRFSAERPKGSFSTLEIQRTEQGDSAMYLCASSFVSPRNEQFFGPGTRLTVL.

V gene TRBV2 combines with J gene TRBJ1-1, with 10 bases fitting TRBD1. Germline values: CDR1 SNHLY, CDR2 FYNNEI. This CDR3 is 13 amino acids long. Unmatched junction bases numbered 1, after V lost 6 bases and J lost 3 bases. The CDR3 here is CASRDRGHTEAFF. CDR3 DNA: TGTGCCAGCAGAGACAGGGGGCACACTGAAGCTTTCTTT.

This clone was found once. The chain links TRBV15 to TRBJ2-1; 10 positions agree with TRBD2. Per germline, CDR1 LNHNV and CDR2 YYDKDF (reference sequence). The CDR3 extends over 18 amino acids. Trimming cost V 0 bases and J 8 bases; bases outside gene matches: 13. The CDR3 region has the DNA TGTGCCACCAGCAGAGATTGGGCTAGCGGGAGTAGGACTGATGAGCAGTTCTTC. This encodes CATSRDWASGSRTDEQFF.

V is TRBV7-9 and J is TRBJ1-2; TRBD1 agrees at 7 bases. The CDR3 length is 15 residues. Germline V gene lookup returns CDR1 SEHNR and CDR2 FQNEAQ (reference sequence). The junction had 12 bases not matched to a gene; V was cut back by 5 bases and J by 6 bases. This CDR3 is CASSPGGAGGHGYTF. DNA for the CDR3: TGTGCCAGCAGCCCCGGGGGGGCAGGGGGACATGGCTACACCTTC.

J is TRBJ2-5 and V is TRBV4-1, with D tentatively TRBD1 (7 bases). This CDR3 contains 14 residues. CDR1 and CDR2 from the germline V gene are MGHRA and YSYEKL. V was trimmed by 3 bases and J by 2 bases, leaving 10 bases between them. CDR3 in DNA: TGCGCCAGCAGCCAGACAGGGAGGCAAGAGACCCAGTACTTC. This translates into CASSQTGRQETQYF.